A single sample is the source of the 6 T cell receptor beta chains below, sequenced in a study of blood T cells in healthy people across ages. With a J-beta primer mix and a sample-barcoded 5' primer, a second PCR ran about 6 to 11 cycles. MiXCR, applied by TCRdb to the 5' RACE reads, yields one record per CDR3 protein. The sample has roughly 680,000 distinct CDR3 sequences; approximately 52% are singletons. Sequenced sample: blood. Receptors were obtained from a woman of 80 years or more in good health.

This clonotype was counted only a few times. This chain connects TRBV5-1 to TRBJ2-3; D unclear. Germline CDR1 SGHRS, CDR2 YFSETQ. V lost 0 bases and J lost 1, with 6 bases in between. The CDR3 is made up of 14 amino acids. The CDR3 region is CASSLAIRTDTQYF. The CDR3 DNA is TGCGCCAGCAGCTTGGCAATTCGCACAGATACGCAGTATTTT.

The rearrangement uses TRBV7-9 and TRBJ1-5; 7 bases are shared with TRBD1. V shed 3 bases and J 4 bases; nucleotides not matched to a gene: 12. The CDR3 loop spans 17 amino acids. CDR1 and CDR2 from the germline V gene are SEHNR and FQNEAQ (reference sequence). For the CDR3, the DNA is TGTGCCAGCAGCTTGGCCTTTCGACAGGGACGAAATCAGCCCCAGCATTTT. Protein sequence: CASSLAFRQGRNQPQHF.

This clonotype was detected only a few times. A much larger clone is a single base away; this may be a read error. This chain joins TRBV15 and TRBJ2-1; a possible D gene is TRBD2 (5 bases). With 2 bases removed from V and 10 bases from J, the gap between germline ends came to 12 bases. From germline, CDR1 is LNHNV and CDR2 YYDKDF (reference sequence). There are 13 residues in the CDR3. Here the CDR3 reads CATSRPPGKEQFF. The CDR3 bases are TGTGCCACCAGCAGACCGCCGGGAAAGGAGCAGTTCTTC.

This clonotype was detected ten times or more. The CDR3 bases are TGTGCCAGCAGTCACCCGGCCGGGACTAGTTGGACAGATACGCAGTATTTT. It is translated as CASSHPAGTSWTDTQYF. This sequence joins TRBV6-2 or TRBV6-3 and TRBJ2-3, with 8 bases matching TRBD2. V lost 5 bases and J lost 3; bases outside the gene matches: 13. Germline CDR1 is MNHEY and CDR2 is SVGEGT. This CDR3 comprises 17 residues.

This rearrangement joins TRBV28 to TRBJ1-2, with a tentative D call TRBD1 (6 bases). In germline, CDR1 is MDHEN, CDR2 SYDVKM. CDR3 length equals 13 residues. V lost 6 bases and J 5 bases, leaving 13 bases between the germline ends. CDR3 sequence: CASRLQGPYGYTF. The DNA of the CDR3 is TGTGCCAGCAGACTTCAGGGGCCGTATGGCTACACCTTC.

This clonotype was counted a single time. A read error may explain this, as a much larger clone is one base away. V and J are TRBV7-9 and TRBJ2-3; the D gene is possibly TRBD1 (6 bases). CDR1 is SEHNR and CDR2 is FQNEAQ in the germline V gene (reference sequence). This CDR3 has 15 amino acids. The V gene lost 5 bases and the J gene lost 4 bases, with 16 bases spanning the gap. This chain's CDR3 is CASSDPPTGADTQYF. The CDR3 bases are TGTGCCAGCAGCGATCCCCCGACAGGCGCAGATACGCAGTATTTT.